What follows describes a single T cell receptor beta chain. This specimen comes from a study of blood T cell repertoires in COVID-19. In the study overall: Samples taken during acute and convalescent COVID-19 were collected in the United States, Italy and Spain. PBMCs, B-cell-depleted T cells, or T cells provided the cDNA or gDNA that made up the material.

Original processing methods: Amplification of reference gene primers provided the estimated nucleated cell counts. Clones were read by immunoSEQ multiplex PCR, and TCRdb kept only the in-frame ones, dropping some. D and trimming come from the DNA, and the V and J calls and clone size come from that table. The sample lists more than 95,000 clones; roughly 87% were seen once. V was clipped by 1 base and J by 4 bases; unmatched bases: 5. The CDR3 covers 16 residues. Germline-derived CDR1 and CDR2 are SGHTA and FQGNSA. This clonotype was obtained from an elderly woman with acute or convalescent COVID-19. Sequenced: peripheral blood. This rearrangement joins TRBV7-2 to TRBJ1-2, with 11 positions matching TRBD1. The CDR3: CASSLDLGQGAYGYTF. CDR3 DNA sequence: TGTGCCAGCAGCTTAGACCTCGGACAGGGGGCCTATGGCTACACCTTC.